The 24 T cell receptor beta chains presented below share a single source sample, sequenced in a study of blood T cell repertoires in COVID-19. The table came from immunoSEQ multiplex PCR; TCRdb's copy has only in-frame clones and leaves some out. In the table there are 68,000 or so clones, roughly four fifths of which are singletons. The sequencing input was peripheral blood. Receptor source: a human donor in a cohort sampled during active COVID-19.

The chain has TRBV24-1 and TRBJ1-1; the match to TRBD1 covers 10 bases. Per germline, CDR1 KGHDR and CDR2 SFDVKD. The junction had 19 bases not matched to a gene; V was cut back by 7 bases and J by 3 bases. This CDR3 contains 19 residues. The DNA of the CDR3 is TGTGCCACCAGAGCACTTCCACTCCCTTCCGGGACAGGGGACACTGAAGCTTTCTTT. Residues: CATRALPLPSGTGDTEAFF.

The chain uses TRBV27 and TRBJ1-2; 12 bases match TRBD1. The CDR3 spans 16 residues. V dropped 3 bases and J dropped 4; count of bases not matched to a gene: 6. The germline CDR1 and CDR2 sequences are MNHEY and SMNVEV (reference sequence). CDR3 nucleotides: TGTGCCAGCAGTTTCGGGACAGGGGGCGGCGGCTATGGCTACACCTTC. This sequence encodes CASSFGTGGGGYGYTF.

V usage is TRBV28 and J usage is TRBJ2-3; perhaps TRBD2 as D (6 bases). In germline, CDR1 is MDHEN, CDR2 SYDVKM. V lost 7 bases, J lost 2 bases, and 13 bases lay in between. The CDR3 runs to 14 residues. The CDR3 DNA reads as TGTGCCAGCAAGCCAGGGAGGAACACAGATACGCAGTATTTT. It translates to CASKPGRNTDTQYF.

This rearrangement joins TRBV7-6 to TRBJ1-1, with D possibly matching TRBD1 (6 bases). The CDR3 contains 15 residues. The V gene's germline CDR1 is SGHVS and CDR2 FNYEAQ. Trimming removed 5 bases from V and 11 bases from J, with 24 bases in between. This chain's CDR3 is CASSPERGLRPSAFF. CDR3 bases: TGTGCCAGCAGCCCAGAGAGGGGGTTACGACCGTCGGCTTTCTTT.

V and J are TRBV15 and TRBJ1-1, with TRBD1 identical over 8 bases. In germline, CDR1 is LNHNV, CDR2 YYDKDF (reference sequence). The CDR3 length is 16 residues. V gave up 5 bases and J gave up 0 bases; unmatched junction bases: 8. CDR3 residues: CATSRRTGSMNTEAFF. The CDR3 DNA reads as TGTGCCACCAGCCGGAGGACAGGGAGCATGAACACTGAAGCTTTCTTT.

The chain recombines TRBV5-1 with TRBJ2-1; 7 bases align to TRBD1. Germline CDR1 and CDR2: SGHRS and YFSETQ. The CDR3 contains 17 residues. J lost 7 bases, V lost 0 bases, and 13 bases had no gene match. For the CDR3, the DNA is TGCGCCAGCAGCTTGGCCGTAGGTAAGGGGGCGCGTAATGAGCAGTTCTTC. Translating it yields CASSLAVGKGARNEQFF.

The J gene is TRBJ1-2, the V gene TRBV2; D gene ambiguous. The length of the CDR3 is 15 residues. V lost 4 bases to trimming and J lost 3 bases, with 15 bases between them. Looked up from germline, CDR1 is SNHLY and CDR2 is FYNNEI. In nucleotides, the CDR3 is TGTGCCAGCAGTGCCCCATTCACAGACGACTATGGCTACACCTTC. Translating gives CASSAPFTDDYGYTF.

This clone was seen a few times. This CDR3 reads CASSSVAGGRETQYF. In DNA form, the CDR3 reads TGTGCCAGCAGCTCCGTAGCGGGGGGGCGAGAGACCCAGTACTTC. The genes are TRBV5-4 and TRBJ2-5, with 11 bases fitting TRBD2. This CDR3 has 15 residues. With 3 bases clipped from V and 4 bases from J, the junction kept 5 bases outside the gene matches. Germline CDR1 reads SGHNT; CDR2 reads YYREEE (reference sequence).

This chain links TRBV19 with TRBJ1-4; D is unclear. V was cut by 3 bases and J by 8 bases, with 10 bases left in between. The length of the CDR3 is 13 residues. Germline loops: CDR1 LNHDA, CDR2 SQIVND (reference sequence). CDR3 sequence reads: CASSIIRREKLFF. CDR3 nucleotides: TGTGCCAGTAGTATTATCCGTCGGGAAAAACTGTTTTTT.

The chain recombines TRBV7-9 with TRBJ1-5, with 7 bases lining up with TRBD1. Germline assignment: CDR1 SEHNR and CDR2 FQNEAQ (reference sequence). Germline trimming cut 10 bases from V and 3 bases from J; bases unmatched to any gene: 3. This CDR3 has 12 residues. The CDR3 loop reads CATGTDNQPQHF. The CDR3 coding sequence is TGTGCCACCGGGACAGACAATCAGCCCCAGCATTTT.

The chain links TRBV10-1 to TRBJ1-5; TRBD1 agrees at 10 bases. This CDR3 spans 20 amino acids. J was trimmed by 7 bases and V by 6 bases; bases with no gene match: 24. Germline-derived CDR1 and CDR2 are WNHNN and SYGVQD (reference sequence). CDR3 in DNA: TGCGCCAGCAGGCCCAACGGACAGGGGGTAGTAAAACTGGCCTGGCAGCCCCAGCATTTT. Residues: CASRPNGQGVVKLAWQPQHF.

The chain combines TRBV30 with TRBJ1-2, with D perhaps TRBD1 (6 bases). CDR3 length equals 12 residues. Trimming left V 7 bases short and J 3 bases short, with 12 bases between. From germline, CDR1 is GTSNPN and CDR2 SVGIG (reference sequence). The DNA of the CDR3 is TGTGCCTCAAACCCAGGGGACTATGGCTACACCTTC. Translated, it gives CASNPGDYGYTF.

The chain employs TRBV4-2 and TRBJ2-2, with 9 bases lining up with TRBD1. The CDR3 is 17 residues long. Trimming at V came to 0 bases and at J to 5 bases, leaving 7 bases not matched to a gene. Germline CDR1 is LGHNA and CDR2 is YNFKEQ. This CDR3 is CASSQDLNRGRTGELFF. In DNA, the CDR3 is TGTGCCAGCAGCCAAGATCTTAACAGGGGGCGGACCGGGGAGCTGTTTTTT.

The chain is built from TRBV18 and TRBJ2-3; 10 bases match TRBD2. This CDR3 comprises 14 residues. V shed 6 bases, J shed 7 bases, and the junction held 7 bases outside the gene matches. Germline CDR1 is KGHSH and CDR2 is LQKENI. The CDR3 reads CASSPAGGLNTQYF. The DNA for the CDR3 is TGTGCCAGCTCCCCAGCGGGGGGGTTGAATACGCAGTATTTT.

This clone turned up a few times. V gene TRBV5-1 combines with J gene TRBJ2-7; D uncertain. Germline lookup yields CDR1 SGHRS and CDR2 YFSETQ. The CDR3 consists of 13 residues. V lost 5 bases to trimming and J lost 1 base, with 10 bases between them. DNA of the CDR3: TGCGCCAGCAGTCGGGTTGGTTCCTACGAGCAGTACTTC. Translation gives CASSRVGSYEQYF.

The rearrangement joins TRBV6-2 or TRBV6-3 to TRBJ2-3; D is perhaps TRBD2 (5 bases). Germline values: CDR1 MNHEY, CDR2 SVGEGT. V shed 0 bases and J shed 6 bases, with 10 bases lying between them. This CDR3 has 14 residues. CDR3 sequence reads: CASSYSRASDTQYF. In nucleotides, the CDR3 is TGTGCCAGCAGTTACTCGAGGGCGTCTGATACGCAGTATTTT.

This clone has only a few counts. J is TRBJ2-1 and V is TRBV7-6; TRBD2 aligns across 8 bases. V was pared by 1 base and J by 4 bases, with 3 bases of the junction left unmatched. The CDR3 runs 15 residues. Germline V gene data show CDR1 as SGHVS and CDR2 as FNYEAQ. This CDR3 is CASSLGGGLYNEQFF. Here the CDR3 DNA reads TGTGCCAGCAGCTTAGGCGGGGGGTTATACAATGAGCAGTTCTTC.

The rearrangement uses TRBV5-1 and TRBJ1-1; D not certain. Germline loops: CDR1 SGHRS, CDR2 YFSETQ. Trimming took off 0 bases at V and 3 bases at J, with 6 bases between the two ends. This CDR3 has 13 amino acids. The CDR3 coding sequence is TGCGCCAGCAGCTTGGCCCCAGACACTGAAGCTTTCTTT. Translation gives CASSLAPDTEAFF.

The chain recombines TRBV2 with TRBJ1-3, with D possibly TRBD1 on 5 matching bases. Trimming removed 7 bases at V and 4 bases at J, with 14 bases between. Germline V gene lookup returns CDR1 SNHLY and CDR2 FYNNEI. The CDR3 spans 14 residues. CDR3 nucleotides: TGTGCCAGCAACCCAGGGTCGGCCGGAAACACCATATATTTT. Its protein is CASNPGSAGNTIYF.

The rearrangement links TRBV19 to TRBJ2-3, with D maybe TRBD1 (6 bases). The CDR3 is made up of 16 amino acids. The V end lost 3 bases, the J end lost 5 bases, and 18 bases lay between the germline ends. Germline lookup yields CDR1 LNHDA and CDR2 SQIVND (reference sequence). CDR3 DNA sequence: TGTGCCAGTAGTATCCCAGGGGCCGCTGTTGAAGATACGCAGTATTTT. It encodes CASSIPGAAVEDTQYF.

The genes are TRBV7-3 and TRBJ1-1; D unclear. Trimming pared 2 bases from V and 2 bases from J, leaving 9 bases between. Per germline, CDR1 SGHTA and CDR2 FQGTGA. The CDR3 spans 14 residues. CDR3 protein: CASSLGPANTEAFF. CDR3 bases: TGTGCCAGCAGCTTAGGGCCGGCTAACACTGAAGCTTTCTTT.

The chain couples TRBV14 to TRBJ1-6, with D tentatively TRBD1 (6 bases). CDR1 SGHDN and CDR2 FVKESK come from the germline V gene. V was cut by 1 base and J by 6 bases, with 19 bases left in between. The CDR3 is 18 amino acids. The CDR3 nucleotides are TGTGCCAGCAGCCAAGGTCTCATCCGTGCCAGGGGTAATTCACCCCTCCACTTT. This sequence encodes CASSQGLIRARGNSPLHF.

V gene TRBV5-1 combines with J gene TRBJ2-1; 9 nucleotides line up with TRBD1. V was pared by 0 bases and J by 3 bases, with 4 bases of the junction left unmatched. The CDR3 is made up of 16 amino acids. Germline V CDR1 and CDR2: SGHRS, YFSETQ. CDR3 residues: CASSLAVTGGYNEQFF. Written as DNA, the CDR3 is TGCGCCAGCAGCTTGGCGGTGACAGGGGGCTACAATGAGCAGTTCTTC.

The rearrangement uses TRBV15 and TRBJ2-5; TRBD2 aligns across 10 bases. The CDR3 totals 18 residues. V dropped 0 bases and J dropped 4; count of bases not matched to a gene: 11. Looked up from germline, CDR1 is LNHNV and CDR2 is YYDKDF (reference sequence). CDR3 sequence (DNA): TGTGCCACCAGCAGAGATCCCACAGCTAGCGGGGGATCAGAGACCCAGTACTTC. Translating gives CATSRDPTASGGSETQYF.